Listed below are T cell receptor beta chains from one sample, sequenced in a study of tumor-infiltrating lymphocytes in primary liver carcinoma. TCRdb reanalysed the multiplex PCR reads using MiXCR and keeps one entry per CDR3 protein. Among about 350,000 distinct CDR3 sequences listed, less than 75% were seen once. The sequencing sample was made of peripheral blood. Receptors were obtained from a man aged 40-55 years with primary liver carcinoma and hepatitis B virus infection. Both conserved end residues are part of each CDR3. D genes are given only for firm matches. Clone size is shown for a subset of rows, as once, few, many or a class of expanded clone.

DNA: TGTGCCAGCAGCTTAGATGGGACTAGCGGGAGAAGGCATGAGCAGTTCTTC
CDR3: CASSLDGTSGRRHEQFF
V: TRBV11-3
D: TRBD2
J: TRBJ2-1
size: many

DNA: TGTCCCAGCAGCTTAGGCAACAACAACAATGAGCAGTTCTTC
CDR3: CPSSLGNNNNEQFF
V: TRBV11-2
D: .
J: TRBJ2-1
size: .

DNA: TGTGCCTGGGGCGGCACAGATACGCAGTATTTT
CDR3: CAWGGTDTQYF
V: TRBV30
D: .
J: TRBJ2-3
size: few

DNA: TGTGCCAGCAGCTCTCGGACAGGGGGCTACGGGCATTACTTT
CDR3: CASSSRTGGYGHYF
V: TRBV11-2
D: TRBD1
J: TRBJ2-7
size: .

DNA: TGCATCGTTGGGGTTAGGGGCTTCCAAGAGACCCAGTACTTC
CDR3: CIVGVRGFQETQYF
V: TRBV29-1
D: .
J: TRBJ2-5
size: .

DNA: TGTGCCAGCAGCCTGAGACTAGCGGGTGGCGGCTACAATGAGCAGTTCTTC
CDR3: CASSLRLAGGGYNEQFF
V: TRBV7-3
D: TRBD2
J: TRBJ2-1
size: .

DNA: TGTGCCAGCAGTTACCACTATCCTCAGGGGCGGAATACTGAAGCTTTCTTT
CDR3: CASSYHYPQGRNTEAFF
V: TRBV6-2/TRBV6-3
D: .
J: TRBJ1-1
size: few

DNA: TGTGCCAGCAGCTCTGGACTAGCGGACTACGGGCAGTACTTC
CDR3: CASSSGLADYGQYF
V: TRBV11-1
D: TRBD2
J: TRBJ2-7
size: .

DNA: TGTGCCAGCAGCTCAAAACGAAGACAGGGACGTCCGAACACCTTATATTTT
CDR3: CASSSKRRQGRPNTLYF
V: TRBV5-6
D: TRBD1
J: TRBJ1-3
size: .

DNA: TGTGCCAGCAGTCCGAGACTATACTACGAGCAGTACTTC
CDR3: CASSPRLYYEQYF
V: TRBV28
D: .
J: TRBJ2-7
size: .

DNA: TGTGCCAGAAGCTTACAACTAGCGGGAGGTTCCGAACAGTACTTC
CDR3: CARSLQLAGGSEQYF
V: TRBV11-1
D: TRBD2
J: TRBJ2-7
size: .

DNA: TGTGCCAGCAGCCCACGGATGAGCATGATCCACGAGCAGTACTTC
CDR3: CASSPRMSMIHEQYF
V: TRBV5-6
D: .
J: TRBJ2-7
size: many

DNA: TGTGCCAGCATCTACCCTCGGAGCGGGAACTCCTACAATGAGCAGTTCTTC
CDR3: CASIYPRSGNSYNEQFF
V: TRBV5-4
D: TRBD2
J: TRBJ2-1
size: .

DNA: TGTGCCAGCAGTGAAACCATACCCAAGCAGTTCTTC
CDR3: CASSETIPKQFF
V: TRBV6-1
D: .
J: TRBJ2-1
size: .

DNA: TGTGTCAGCAGCCAAGAATCGCGAACTGAGAATTCACCCCTCCATTTT
CDR3: CVSSQESRTENSPLHF
V: TRBV4-2
D: .
J: TRBJ1-6
size: .

DNA: TGTGCCAGCCTTCTAGCGGGAGGGAGGTCCTACGAGCAGTACTTC
CDR3: CASLLAGGRSYEQYF
V: TRBV6-2/TRBV6-3
D: TRBD2
J: TRBJ2-7
size: few

DNA: TGTGCCAACGGCCTACCGACTAGCGGGGCGAGCACAGATACGCAGTATTTT
CDR3: CANGLPTSGASTDTQYF
V: TRBV11-2
D: TRBD2
J: TRBJ2-3
size: .

DNA: TGTGCCAGCAGTTCAGTGAGGAGCGGGTCCTCCTACGAGCAGTACTTC
CDR3: CASSSVRSGSSYEQYF
V: TRBV6-2/TRBV6-3
D: .
J: TRBJ2-7
size: .

DNA: TGTGCCAGCAGTCCCCCCGGGACTAGTTTAATGGATGAGCAGTTCTTC
CDR3: CASSPPGTSLMDEQFF
V: TRBV6-6
D: TRBD2
J: TRBJ2-1
size: .

DNA: TGTGCCAGCAGTTTATTTGGGACACATAGCAATCAGCCCCAGCACTTT
CDR3: CASSLFGTHSNQPQHF
V: TRBV28
D: .
J: TRBJ1-5
size: .

DNA: TGTGCCAGCAGTAGAAGCGGGAGCGTCTACGAACAGTACTTC
CDR3: CASSRSGSVYEQYF
V: TRBV6-2/TRBV6-3
D: TRBD2
J: TRBJ2-7
size: .

DNA: TGTGCCAGCAGTTCACAGGGAGAGACAGATACGCAGTATTTT
CDR3: CASSSQGETDTQYF
V: TRBV28
D: .
J: TRBJ2-3
size: few

DNA: TGTGCAAGCAGCTTAGTCGGTTTTTCTCCGACCTATGAGCAGTACTTC
CDR3: CASSLVGFSPTYEQYF
V: TRBV11-2
D: .
J: TRBJ2-7
size: once

DNA: TGTGCCAACAGCTTGATAGCGGGAGGGCACGAGCAGTACTTC
CDR3: CANSLIAGGHEQYF
V: TRBV11-2
D: TRBD2
J: TRBJ2-7
size: .

DNA: TGCAGCGTGGCGACAGGGTGGAACCAAGAGATCCAGTACTTC
CDR3: CSVATGWNQEIQYF
V: TRBV29-1
D: TRBD1
J: TRBJ2-5
size: .

DNA: TGTGCCAGCAGCCCCTGGACAGGGGATTCGTCCTACGAGCAGTACTTC
CDR3: CASSPWTGDSSYEQYF
V: TRBV5-4
D: TRBD1
J: TRBJ2-7
size: .

DNA: TGTGCCAGCAGTTACACCGGGACAGCGCCCTACGAGCAGTACTTC
CDR3: CASSYTGTAPYEQYF
V: TRBV6-5
D: TRBD1
J: TRBJ2-7
size: .

DNA: TGTGCCAGCATATCCAGGGACGCTGAAGCTTTCTTT
CDR3: CASISRDAEAFF
V: TRBV6-1
D: .
J: TRBJ1-1
size: many

DNA: TGCGCCAGCAGCCAAGGGCAGGGGGTGAGCAATCAGCCCCAGCATTTT
CDR3: CASSQGQGVSNQPQHF
V: TRBV4-1
D: TRBD1
J: TRBJ1-5
size: .

DNA: TGTGCCAGCAGTGACAGGGGTGGAATCGATGAGCAGTTCTTC
CDR3: CASSDRGGIDEQFF
V: TRBV25-1
D: .
J: TRBJ2-1
size: few

DNA: TGTGCCAGCAGCCAAGACGCGCTAGCGTGCGGGGAGCTGTTTTTT
CDR3: CASSQDALACGELFF
V: TRBV4-2
D: .
J: TRBJ2-2
size: once

DNA: TGTGCAGGTCGCCACGGGGATACACAGTATTTT
CDR3: CAGRHGDTQYF
V: TRBV12-2
D: .
J: TRBJ2-3
size: .

DNA: TGCGCCAGCAGCTCCTCCGGGACAGCGAACACCGGGGAGCTGTTTTTT
CDR3: CASSSSGTANTGELFF
V: TRBV5-1
D: TRBD1
J: TRBJ2-2
size: few

DNA: TGTGCCAGCAGCCCTCTGGAGTTAGTCAAAAACATTCAGTACTTC
CDR3: CASSPLELVKNIQYF
V: TRBV4-1
D: .
J: TRBJ2-4
size: .

DNA: TGTGCCATCGGTAGGGCAGAAGGACAAGAGACCCAGTACTTC
CDR3: CAIGRAEGQETQYF
V: TRBV10-3
D: .
J: TRBJ2-5
size: few

DNA: TGTGCCAGCACGGAGAGGGTAGGCGAGCAGTACTTC
CDR3: CASTERVGEQYF
V: TRBV6-2/TRBV6-3
D: .
J: TRBJ2-7
size: many

DNA: TGCAGCGGGATCGTACAGGGCACCTACAATGAGCAGTTCTTC
CDR3: CSGIVQGTYNEQFF
V: TRBV29-1
D: .
J: TRBJ2-1
size: .

DNA: TGTGCCTGGAGTCGACTAGCGGGAAGCACAGATACGCAGTATTTT
CDR3: CAWSRLAGSTDTQYF
V: TRBV30
D: TRBD2
J: TRBJ2-3
size: .

DNA: TGTGCCTGGAGCTGTGACCGGGTGACGGAGCAGTACTTC
CDR3: CAWSCDRVTEQYF
V: TRBV30
D: .
J: TRBJ2-7
size: .

DNA: TGTGCCAGCAGCTTAAGGAGGGAGGGCACTGAAGCTTTCTTT
CDR3: CASSLRREGTEAFF
V: TRBV13
D: .
J: TRBJ1-1
size: once

DNA: TGTGCCAGCAGCTTAGGTCCGACAGGGTGGAACACTGAATCTTTCTTT
CDR3: CASSLGPTGWNTESFF
V: TRBV13
D: TRBD1
J: TRBJ1-1
size: .

DNA: TGTGCCAGCAGCCAGGGGGGGACAGGGCGAGAAGAGACCGAGTACTTC
CDR3: CASSQGGTGREETEYF
V: TRBV4-2
D: TRBD1
J: TRBJ2-5
size: .

DNA: TGTGCCAGCAGTTACCCGACTAGCTGGAGTGGTCTCGATGAGCAGTTCTTC
CDR3: CASSYPTSWSGLDEQFF
V: TRBV6-2/TRBV6-3
D: TRBD2
J: TRBJ2-1
size: .

DNA: TGTGCCAGCAGATCCTTGGAGTCCCAATACTTC
CDR3: CASRSLESQYF
V: TRBV6-1
D: .
J: TRBJ2-5
size: .

DNA: TGTGCCAGTAGCTGGCAGGGGAATCAGCCCCAGCATTTT
CDR3: CASSWQGNQPQHF
V: TRBV19
D: .
J: TRBJ1-5
size: .

DNA: TGTGCCTGCAGCTCCCGACAGGGGGCAAGCGAGCAGTACTTC
CDR3: CACSSRQGASEQYF
V: TRBV7-2
D: TRBD1
J: TRBJ2-7
size: .

DNA: TGTGCCAGTAGCTTATCCGGCAGCATCACAGATACGCAGTATTTT
CDR3: CASSLSGSITDTQYF
V: TRBV11-2
D: .
J: TRBJ2-3
size: few

DNA: TGTGCCAGCAGCGCCCCCCTTCTAGCGGGAGTCCCAGATACGCTGTATTTT
CDR3: CASSAPLLAGVPDTLYF
V: TRBV12-3/TRBV12-4
D: TRBD2
J: TRBJ2-3
size: .

DNA: TGCGCCAGCGGCGGTACCGCAGACTCCTACAATGAGCAGTTCTTC
CDR3: CASGGTADSYNEQFF
V: TRBV10-2
D: .
J: TRBJ2-1
size: .

DNA: TGTGCCTCAGGGGGCTCTCAAGAGACCCAGTACTTC
CDR3: CASGGSQETQYF
V: TRBV10-3
D: TRBD1
J: TRBJ2-5
size: many

DNA: TGTGCCAGCAGCCCTCCGCAAGGACCGACCGGGGAGCTGTTTTTT
CDR3: CASSPPQGPTGELFF
V: TRBV11-2
D: .
J: TRBJ2-2
size: few

DNA: TGCAGCGTTTCGCCCGGGGCGGGGTACGAGCAGTACTTC
CDR3: CSVSPGAGYEQYF
V: TRBV29-1
D: .
J: TRBJ2-7
size: many

DNA: TGTGCCAGCAGCTTAGGATTAGGGTTGAAAACTGGAGCTTTCTTT
CDR3: CASSLGLGLKTGAFF
V: TRBV11-2
D: .
J: TRBJ1-1
size: .